Detailed here is one T cell receptor (beta chain). Its antigen remains unknown. An even split of each subset's genomic DNA across several immunoSEQ plates was performed. TCRdb's table, derived via immunoSEQ multiplex PCR, lists solely in-frame clones and lacks some. The sample carries 2 million to 2.5 million clones, 93% recorded once. CD8 cells regarded as naive lacked CD45RO, were positively chosen for CCR7, and omitted terminally differentiated effector memory CD45RA+ cells. The data were taken from a study of shared clonotypes between healthy human individuals. Study overall: Participating donors consisted of two women and a few men aged 18 to 49. Findings of the study overall: In contrast to clonotypes shared by all four donors, non-shared clonotypes had lower generation probabilities.

The germline V gene has CDR1 SGHDT and CDR2 YYEEEE. The CDR3 is made up of 15 amino acids. Trimming took 6 bases from V and 0 from J, leaving 15 bases between them. This sequence joins TRBV5-6 and TRBJ1-2; a weak D match, TRBD1 (5 bases). Sequenced: naive CD8+ T cells from PBMCs. The clonotype comes from a man younger than 35 in good health. Some clones in this sample may be carry-over from other donors' samples. The CDR3 nucleotides are TGTGCCAGCACCCCCGGATGGGGCGCTAACTATGGCTACACCTTC. Residues: CASTPGWGANYGYTF.